Following are 29 T cell receptor beta chains from one sample sequenced in a study of T cells generated in artificial thymic organoids. Separate semi-nested PCRs amplified TCRalpha and TCRbeta libraries using constant-region reverse primers in TRAC or TRBC. TCRdb called the 5' RACE reads again in MiXCR, with one record for every CDR3 protein. The table has 5,700 or so distinct CDR3 sequences, 20% to 25% seen once; the top ten hold under 3.5%. No antigen has been assigned to these receptors. The organoids combined MS5 murine stromal cells carrying human DLL1 with human hematopoietic stem and progenitor cells. Organoids were seeded with FACS-purified CD34+CD3- stem and progenitor cells depleted of residual T cells. The source material was naive CD8+ T cells grown in artificial thymic organoids from cord blood stem and progenitor cells. As to subset: CD3+TCRalphabeta+CD8SP T cells; for blood, CD45RO-CCR7+ naive CD8+ T cells. These receptors all stem from a human donor who gave cord blood stem cells for thymic organoid culture, a cardiac surgery patient who gave postnatal thymus, or a blood donor (not recorded which).

This clonotype rates as medium-sized. The V and J genes are TRBV6-6 and TRBJ1-2, with TRBD1 matching 7 bases. CDR1 is MNHNY and CDR2 is SVGAGI in the germline V gene (reference sequence). This CDR3 comprises 14 residues. With V trimmed by 6 bases and J by 2 bases, 6 bases remained unmatched. CDR3 in DNA: TGTGCCAGCAGGCGGAGCAGGGGGAACTATGGCTACACCTTC. Its translation is CASRRSRGNYGYTF.

This clonotype has a handful of counts. The chain couples TRBV5-5 to TRBJ1-6; D is perhaps TRBD1 (6 bases). The CDR3 consists of 16 residues. Germline lookup yields CDR1 SGHKS and CDR2 YYEKEE (reference sequence). V was clipped by 4 bases and J by 0 bases, with 11 bases between them. Here the CDR3 reads CASSPRGGSYNSPLHF. The CDR3 coding sequence is TGTGCCAGCAGCCCCCGAGGGGGCTCCTATAATTCACCCCTCCACTTT.

This clonotype was detected only a few times. The gene calls are TRBV19 and TRBJ2-4, with 7 bases that match TRBD1. This CDR3 is built from 15 residues. CDR1 is LNHDA and CDR2 is SQIVND in the germline V gene (reference sequence). Trimming took 5 bases from V and 0 from J; bases not matched to a gene: 4. CDR3: CASSYRGLAKNIQYF. DNA of the CDR3: TGTGCCAGTAGTTACAGGGGTCTAGCCAAAAACATTCAGTACTTC.

The genes are TRBV4-1 and TRBJ2-5, with D possibly being TRBD2 (5 bases). From germline, CDR1 is MGHRA and CDR2 YSYEKL. The CDR3 loop spans 15 amino acids. Trimming shortened V by 1 base and J by 2 bases, and 11 bases separated the two germline ends. CDR3 sequence (DNA): TGCGCCAGCAGCCAAGTGGGCCGAGGGCAAGAGACCCAGTACTTC. This codes for CASSQVGRGQETQYF.

This clonotype was recorded a few times. The chain employs TRBV10-3 and TRBJ2-1, with a possible D match to TRBD2 (5 bases). Germline loops: CDR1 ENHRY, CDR2 SYGVKD. The CDR3 is 12 residues long. V gave up 4 bases and J gave up 9 bases, with 10 bases separating them. CDR3 coding DNA: TGTGCCATCAGTGGGACTGCTTGTGAGCAGTTCTTC. This sequence encodes CAISGTACEQFF.

By its share, this clonotype is medium-sized (0.01 to 0.1%). The CDR3 here is CASGYGNSNQPQHF. In nucleotides, the CDR3 is TGTGCCAGCGGCTACGGCAACAGCAATCAGCCCCAGCATTTT. This sequence joins TRBV28 and TRBJ1-5; no clear D gene. CDR1 is MDHEN, CDR2 SYDVKM, per germline. Trimming removed 8 bases from V and 1 base from J, with 12 bases in between. The CDR3 consists of 14 residues.

This clonotype is termed medium-sized. CDR3 sequence: CASRRPYSNQPQHF. The DNA of the CDR3 is TGTGCCAGCAGGCGGCCCTATAGCAATCAGCCCCAGCATTTT. The genes are TRBV6-2 or TRBV6-3 and TRBJ1-5; no definite D call. V lost 6 bases, J lost 0 bases, and 9 bases lay in between. The CDR3 totals 14 residues. CDR1 and CDR2 (germline): MNHEY, SVGEGT.

V usage is TRBV4-1 and J usage is TRBJ2-7; 7 bases map to TRBD1. The CDR3 loop spans 14 amino acids. Germline V gives CDR1 MGHRA, CDR2 YSYEKL. V lost 1 base to trimming and J lost 0 bases; unmatched junction nucleotides: 0. CDR3 sequence: CASSQAGGSYEQYF. The DNA for the CDR3 is TGCGCCAGCAGCCAAGCAGGGGGCTCCTACGAGCAGTACTTC.

By its share, this clonotype is medium-sized (0.01 to 0.1%). V is TRBV20-1 and J is TRBJ1-1, with D maybe TRBD1 (5 bases). Germline values: CDR1 DFQATT, CDR2 SNEGSKA (reference sequence). The CDR3 is 14 residues long. Trimming left V 1 base short and J 4 bases short, with 13 bases between. The CDR3 region is CSARVYGGVTEAFF. CDR3 nucleotide sequence: TGCAGTGCTAGAGTTTATGGGGGGGTCACTGAAGCTTTCTTT.

In its sample, this clonotype was seen a few times. This chain connects TRBV6-5 to TRBJ1-1; D remains ambiguous. Per germline, CDR1 MNHEY and CDR2 SVGAGI. The CDR3 has 13 residues. Trimming took off 8 bases at V and 5 bases at J, with 15 bases between the two ends. In DNA form, the CDR3 reads TGTGCCAGCTCGGTACGAATATGGACTGAAGCTTTCTTT. This sequence encodes CASSVRIWTEAFF.

This clonotype is medium-sized in the sample. The V and J genes are TRBV5-1 and TRBJ1-6; unclear D gene. Germline V CDR1 and CDR2: SGHRS, YFSETQ. Trimming pared 0 bases from V and 0 bases from J, leaving 4 bases between. The CDR3 covers 15 residues. Here the CDR3 DNA reads TGCGCCAGCAGCTTGGCCAGCTCCTATAATTCACCCCTCCACTTT. Its protein is CASSLASSYNSPLHF.

The chain joins TRBV7-9 to TRBJ2-1, with 9 bases lining up with TRBD1. With 0 bases clipped from V and 5 bases from J, the junction kept 8 bases outside the gene matches. The CDR3 has 17 amino acids. Germline CDR1 SEHNR, CDR2 FQNEAQ (reference sequence). In DNA form, the CDR3 reads TGTGCCAGCAGCTTAGCGACAGGGGGGACTATCCACAATGAGCAGTTCTTC. This encodes CASSLATGGTIHNEQFF.

Concerning this clonotype: This may stem from a read error, because a much larger clone lies one nucleotide away. V usage is TRBV7-9 and J usage is TRBJ2-1; TRBD2 aligns across 10 bases. Germline V gene data show CDR1 as SEHNR and CDR2 as FQNEAQ (reference sequence). The CDR3 runs to 18 residues. CDR3: CASGLVAASGRAYNEQFF. The CDR3 DNA reads as TGTGCCAGCGGCTTAGTCGCGGCCAGCGGGAGGGCCTACAATGAGCAGTTCTTC.

This clonotype is judged medium-sized. V usage is TRBV4-3 and J usage is TRBJ1-6; 7 bases map to TRBD1. Trimming at V came to 0 bases and at J to 4 bases, leaving 6 bases not matched to a gene. In germline, CDR1 is LGHNA, CDR2 YSLEER. The CDR3 contains 17 residues. The CDR3 DNA reads as TGCGCCAGCAGCCAAGATTTCCAGGACAGGTATAATTCACCCCTCCACTTT. The encoded protein is CASSQDFQDRYNSPLHF.

This chain joins TRBV6-2 or TRBV6-3 and TRBJ2-7; TRBD2 matches 7 bases. The CDR3 is made up of 14 amino acids. Germline V gene data show CDR1 as MNHEY and CDR2 as SVGEGT. J gave up 0 bases and V 6 bases, and 5 bases lay outside the gene matches. For the CDR3, the DNA is TGTGCCAGCAGCCCCGGGGGGTGCTCCTACGAGCAGTACTTC. Protein product: CASSPGGCSYEQYF.

The sample holds a few counts of this clonotype. The chain links TRBV10-3 to TRBJ2-7; D is ambiguous. CDR3 size: 11 residues. Germline CDR1 reads ENHRY; CDR2 reads SYGVKD. Trimming took off 1 base at V and 3 bases at J, with 1 base between the two ends. CDR3 region: CAISECYEQYF. The CDR3 coding sequence is TGTGCCATCAGTGAGTGCTACGAGCAGTACTTC.

This clonotype was counted only a few times. V is TRBV7-2 and J is TRBJ1-4, with 8 bases aligning to TRBD1. Germline loops: CDR1 SGHTA, CDR2 FQGNSA. The CDR3 is made up of 13 amino acids. J lost 13 bases, V lost 7 bases, and 11 bases had no gene match. Written as DNA, the CDR3 is TGTGCCAGCAACTTGGTAACAGGGACAGGACTGTTTTTT. This translates into CASNLVTGTGLFF.

This clonotype is medium-sized (0.01 to 0.1%) in the sample. The rearrangement links TRBV6-6 to TRBJ2-2; D gene ambiguous. This CDR3 contains 15 residues. From germline, CDR1 is MNHNY and CDR2 SVGAGI (reference sequence). V was trimmed by 4 bases and J by 0 bases, leaving 9 bases between them. CDR3 sequence (DNA): TGTGCCAGCAGTTTTAAGTACGCGAACACCGGGGAGCTGTTTTTT. Its protein is CASSFKYANTGELFF.

This clonotype is termed medium-sized. This chain uses TRBV7-9 with TRBJ2-3; 8 nucleotides match TRBD1. Trimming removed 5 bases from V and 3 bases from J; junction bases left unmatched: 7. The germline V gene has CDR1 SEHNR and CDR2 FQNEAQ (reference sequence). The length of the CDR3 is 15 residues. This CDR3 reads CASSPMDRETDTQYF. In DNA, the CDR3 is TGTGCCAGCAGCCCGATGGACAGGGAGACAGATACGCAGTATTTT.

Here the CDR3 reads CASSPWDRCKTEAFF. The CDR3 coding sequence is TGCGCCAGCAGCCCCTGGGACAGATGTAAAACTGAAGCTTTCTTT. The V call is TRBV4-3, the J call TRBJ1-1; 7 positions match TRBD1. Looked up from germline, CDR1 is LGHNA and CDR2 is YSLEER. Trimming at V came to 4 bases and at J to 5 bases, leaving 10 bases not matched to a gene. CDR3 size: 15 residues.

The table lists this clonotype with many counts. V is TRBV12-3 or TRBV12-4 and J is TRBJ1-4, with D possibly TRBD1 on 5 matching bases. The ends were cut back, 2 bases at V and 8 bases at J, with 12 bases in the middle. The CDR3 has 14 residues. CDR3 region: CASSLPGPGEKLFF. Written as DNA, the CDR3 is TGTGCCAGCAGTTTACCAGGGCCCGGGGAAAAACTGTTTTTT.

This clonotype is categorized as medium-sized (0.01 to 0.1%). The CDR3 nucleotides are TGCGCCAGCAGCCAAGCGCGGGATAGGGAGCAGTACTTC. This translates into CASSQARDREQYF. The chain links TRBV4-1 to TRBJ2-7; tentatively, D is TRBD2 (6 bases). The V gene lost 1 base and the J gene lost 7 bases, with 11 bases spanning the gap. From germline, CDR1 is MGHRA and CDR2 YSYEKL. The CDR3 has 13 residues.

By its share, this clonotype is large. V usage is TRBV6-6 and J usage is TRBJ1-6; a weak D match, TRBD1 (5 bases). V lost 6 bases and J 3 bases, leaving 18 bases between the germline ends. Germline CDR1 reads MNHNY; CDR2 reads SVGAGI (reference sequence). CDR3 length: 17 amino acids. CDR3 in amino acids: CASRTPAGVLYNSPLHF. CDR3 DNA: TGTGCCAGCAGGACTCCCGCGGGGGTTCTCTATAATTCACCCCTCCACTTT.

In its sample, this clonotype ranks as medium-sized (0.01 to 0.1%). The J gene is TRBJ2-7, the V gene TRBV5-1; no definite D call. CDR3 size: 15 residues. In germline, CDR1 is SGHRS, CDR2 YFSETQ. Trimming cost V 0 bases and J 0 bases, with 10 bases left between them. CDR3 in amino acids: CASSLGGRSSYEQYF. The CDR3 nucleotides are TGCGCCAGCAGCTTGGGCGGACGGAGCTCCTACGAGCAGTACTTC.

Sample share makes this clonotype medium-sized. The gene calls are TRBV4-2 and TRBJ2-3; D perhaps matches TRBD1 (5 bases). The germline V and J ends were trimmed by 0 bases and 3 bases, with 10 bases remaining between them. CDR3 length equals 15 residues. Germline loops: CDR1 LGHNA, CDR2 YNFKEQ. The CDR3 loop reads CASSQDRRATDTQYF. CDR3 DNA sequence: TGTGCCAGCAGCCAAGATCGCAGGGCGACAGATACGCAGTATTTT.

This clonotype is large. The rearrangement joins TRBV28 to TRBJ1-1, with D unresolved. The CDR3 is 15 residues long. In germline, CDR1 is MDHEN, CDR2 SYDVKM. Trimming took off 6 bases at V and 5 bases at J, with 19 bases between the two ends. CDR3 residues: CASSLSPCRITEAFF. The DNA of the CDR3 is TGTGCCAGCAGCCTATCCCCTTGCAGGATAACTGAAGCTTTCTTT.

This clonotype is categorized as medium-sized (0.01 to 0.1%). The V and J genes are TRBV27 and TRBJ2-3; unclear D gene. V lost 4 bases to trimming and J lost 1 base, with 6 bases between them. The CDR3 covers 13 residues. Germline V lookup: CDR1 MNHEY, CDR2 SMNVEV (reference sequence). The CDR3 bases are TGTGCCAGCAGTTCGGCTCGCACAGATACGCAGTATTTT. Amino acid sequence: CASSSARTDTQYF.

This clonotype was detected a few times. The gene calls are TRBV18 and TRBJ2-7, with D possibly being TRBD1 or TRBD2 (6 bases each). V was trimmed by 2 bases and J by 2 bases, leaving 19 bases between them. The CDR3 has 17 residues. CDR1 is KGHSH, CDR2 LQKENI, per germline. CDR3 amino acids: CASSPYVRGVSPYEQYF. The CDR3 DNA reads as TGTGCCAGCTCACCATATGTGAGGGGGGTATCCCCCTACGAGCAGTACTTC.

This clonotype is medium-sized within its sample. The chain uses TRBV27 and TRBJ1-1; 7 nucleotides line up with TRBD1. Germline V gene data show CDR1 as MNHEY and CDR2 as SMNVEV (reference sequence). Trimming removed 4 bases from V and 1 base from J; junction bases left unmatched: 3. CDR3 size: 14 residues. CDR3 sequence: CASSCHRGNTEAFF. The CDR3 region has the DNA TGTGCCAGCAGTTGCCACAGGGGGAACACTGAAGCTTTCTTT.